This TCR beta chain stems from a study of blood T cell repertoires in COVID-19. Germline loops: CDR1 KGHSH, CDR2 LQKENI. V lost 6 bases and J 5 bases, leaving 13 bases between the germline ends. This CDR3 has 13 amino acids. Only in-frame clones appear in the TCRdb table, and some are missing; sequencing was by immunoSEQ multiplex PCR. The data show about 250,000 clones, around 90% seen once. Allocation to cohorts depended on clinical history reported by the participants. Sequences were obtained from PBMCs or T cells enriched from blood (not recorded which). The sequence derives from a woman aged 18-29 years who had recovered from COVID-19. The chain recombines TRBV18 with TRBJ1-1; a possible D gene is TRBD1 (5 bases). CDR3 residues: CASSPDRGTEAFF. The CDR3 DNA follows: TGTGCCAGCTCCCCGGACCGGGGGACTGAAGCTTTCTTT.